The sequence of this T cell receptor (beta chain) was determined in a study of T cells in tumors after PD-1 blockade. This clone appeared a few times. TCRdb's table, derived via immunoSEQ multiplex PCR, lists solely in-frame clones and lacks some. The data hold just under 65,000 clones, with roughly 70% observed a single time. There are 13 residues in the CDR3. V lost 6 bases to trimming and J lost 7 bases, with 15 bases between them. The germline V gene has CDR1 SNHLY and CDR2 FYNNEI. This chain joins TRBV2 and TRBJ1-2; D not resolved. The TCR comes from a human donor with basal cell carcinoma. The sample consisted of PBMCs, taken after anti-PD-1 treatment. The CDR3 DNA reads TGTGCCAGCAGGGATGGACCTGAGGCTGGCTACACCTTC. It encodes CASRDGPEAGYTF.